This paragraph covers one T cell receptor (beta chain) sequence. Antigen specificity is unknown. Measured with immunoSEQ multiplex PCR; TCRdb has only the in-frame clones, and not every one. This sample carries about 59,000 clones, about 87% of them seen once, and the ten largest clones take 0.37%. The source of the sample is a study of OX40 agonist ivuxolimab in advanced cancers. Background on the study: In this trial design, patients received ivuxolimab intravenously at 0.01 to 10 mg/kg every 2 weeks. Hepatocellular carcinoma, melanoma, renal cell or head and neck cancer was diagnosed in the dose-escalation patients. Earlier anti-PD-1, anti-PD-L1 or anti-CTLA-4 therapy was permitted; over 35% had received some.

Study-level findings and limits: Expanded peripheral T cells had an undetermined antigen specificity.

The source of this sequence is an adult with an advanced solid tumor such as melanoma, head and neck, liver or kidney cancer. The sequencing used CD4+ or CD8+ T cells sorted from blood, collected in a trial of the OX40 agonist ivuxolimab.

In nucleotides, the CDR3 is TGCGCCAGCAGCCAAGAGGGCGGGAACAATGAGCAGTTCTTC. Encoded protein: CASSQEGGNNEQFF. The gene calls are TRBV4-1 and TRBJ2-1, with a weak D call TRBD2 (6 bases). Germline V gives CDR1 MGHRA, CDR2 YSYEKL. V was trimmed by 0 bases and J by 5 bases, leaving 8 bases between them. There are 14 residues in the CDR3.